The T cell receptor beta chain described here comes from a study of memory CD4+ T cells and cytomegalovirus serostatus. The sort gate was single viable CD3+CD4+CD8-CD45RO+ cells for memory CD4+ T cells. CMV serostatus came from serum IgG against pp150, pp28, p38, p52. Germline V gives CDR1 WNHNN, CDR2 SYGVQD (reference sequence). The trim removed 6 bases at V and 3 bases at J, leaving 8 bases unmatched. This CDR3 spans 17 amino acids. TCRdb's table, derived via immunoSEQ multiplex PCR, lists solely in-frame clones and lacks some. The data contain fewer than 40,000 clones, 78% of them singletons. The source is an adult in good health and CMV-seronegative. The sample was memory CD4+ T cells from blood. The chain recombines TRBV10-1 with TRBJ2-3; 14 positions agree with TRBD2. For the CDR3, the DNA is TGCGCCAGCAGCGAGGGGACTAGCGGGGGTCGAACAGATACGCAGTATTTT. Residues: CASSEGTSGGRTDTQYF.